This T cell receptor (beta chain) stems from a study of blood T cell repertoires in COVID-19. Across the whole study: Donors in the United States, Italy and Spain gave samples during acute or convalescent COVID-19. The analysed material was cDNA or gDNA that came from T cells, B-cell-depleted T cells, or PBMCs.

Authors' methods: Nucleated cell number was recorded as an estimate derived from reference gene primer amplification. The data were produced by immunoSEQ multiplex PCR, yet TCRdb's version contains in-frame clones alone and is incomplete. V and J calls and clone size are those listed in that table; D and trimming were worked out from the DNA. This sample has more than 100,000 clones; roughly 90% occur once, and the top ten carry almost 4.5%. The sequence was collected from a man in his forties with acute or convalescent COVID-19. Sequencing input: peripheral blood.

The CDR3 here is CASSVGGQETQYF. Written as DNA, the CDR3 is TGTGCCAGCAGCGTAGGAGGTCAAGAGACCCAGTACTTC. The chain employs TRBV9 and TRBJ2-5; no clear D. From germline, CDR1 is SGDLS and CDR2 YYNGEE. The length of the CDR3 is 13 residues. The V gene lost 0 bases and the J gene lost 2 bases, with 5 bases spanning the gap.